This TCR beta chain was recovered during a study of T-cell reconstitution after alpha-beta-depleted transplantation in children. Study-level findings and limits: The study traced high day-60 TCRbeta diversity in some patients to surviving recipient T cells and thymic progenitors. Several hundred expanded graft clones reportedly gave rise to the alpha-beta T cells present about two months after transplant.

Unique molecular identifiers were used in preparing the TCRbeta library. TCRdb re-analysed the PCR reads in MiXCR, keeping a single row per CDR3 protein. The sample consists of about 980,000 distinct CDR3 sequences, 25% to 30% of them appearing once. The ends lost 3 bases at V and 4 bases at J; junction bases unmatched: 6. The CDR3 is 14 amino acids. Germline V lookup: CDR1 SQVTM, CDR2 ANQGSEA. A word on this clonotype: Its cognate antigen is unknown.

This specimen was PBMCs, mostly from graft donor cells, taken 360 days after TCRalphabeta/CD19-depleted stem cell transplant. The origin of this receptor is a boy under two years old who had a stem cell transplant for SCID, so the T cells may come from the graft donor. The chain carries TRBV29-1 and TRBJ2-5; 9 nucleotides agree with TRBD2. The CDR3, as DNA: TGCAGCGTTGACCTAGCGGGGTTCCTAGAGACCCAGTACTTC. Protein sequence: CSVDLAGFLETQYF.